This is a list of T cell receptor beta chains from one sample in a study of vaccination and CD4 T cells after COVID-19. Their recognized antigens are unknown. TCRdb called the PCR reads again in MiXCR, with one record for every CDR3 protein. The sample shows some 21,000 distinct CDR3 sequences, roughly 46% of them seen only once. This specimen consisted of CD4+ T cells from blood, cultured in vitro, obtained about 7 months after SARS-CoV-2 vaccination. Receptor source: a human donor who had recovered from COVID-19. CDR3s include the opening cysteine and the closing phenylalanine or tryptophan. D genes are given only for firm matches. The size field is filled for only some rows; it gives once, few, many or a size class.

j_gene: TRBJ2-7
d_gene: -
v_gene: TRBV7-8
abundance: few
CDR3nt: TGTGCCAGCAGCTTGTCAGCAGGCTACTACGAGCAGTACTTC
CDR3aa: CASSLSAGYYEQYF

j_gene: TRBJ1-2
d_gene: TRBD1
v_gene: TRBV19
abundance: -
CDR3nt: TGTGCCAGTAGTATCAGGACAGGGGGTGACTATGGCTACACCTTC
CDR3aa: CASSIRTGGDYGYTF

j_gene: TRBJ2-1
d_gene: -
v_gene: TRBV6-1
abundance: -
CDR3nt: TGTGCCAGCAGTGATGGGGGGGCAACTTACAATGAGCAGTTCTTC
CDR3aa: CASSDGGATYNEQFF

j_gene: TRBJ1-2
d_gene: TRBD1
v_gene: TRBV29-1
abundance: -
CDR3nt: TGCAGCGTTGGTGGGACAGGGATTAACTATGGCTACACCTTC
CDR3aa: CSVGGTGINYGYTF

j_gene: TRBJ1-2
d_gene: -
v_gene: TRBV4-1
abundance: -
CDR3nt: TGCGCCAGCAGCCAAGGGGGACCGAATAACTATGGCTACACCTTC
CDR3aa: CASSQGGPNNYGYTF

j_gene: TRBJ1-1
d_gene: -
v_gene: TRBV6-1
abundance: -
CDR3nt: TGTGCCAGCAGTGATCAGGGTAGAGACACTGAAGCTTTCTTT
CDR3aa: CASSDQGRDTEAFF

j_gene: TRBJ2-1
d_gene: -
v_gene: TRBV20-1
abundance: few
CDR3nt: TGCAGTGCTAGGGTATCCTACAATGAGCAGTTCTTC
CDR3aa: CSARVSYNEQFF

j_gene: TRBJ2-3
d_gene: TRBD2
v_gene: TRBV20-1
abundance: -
CDR3nt: TGCAGTGCTAGAAACGCGGGAGGTGTTGATACGCAGTATTTT
CDR3aa: CSARNAGGVDTQYF

j_gene: TRBJ2-5
d_gene: -
v_gene: TRBV30
abundance: -
CDR3nt: TGTGCCTGGAGTGTACCATCCGGGGAGACCCAGTACTTC
CDR3aa: CAWSVPSGETQYF

j_gene: TRBJ2-1
d_gene: -
v_gene: TRBV6-1
abundance: -
CDR3nt: TGTGCCAGCAGTGAAGTCCTGGCTGGCGGACCCCTGATCTTC
CDR3aa: CASSEVLAGGPLIF

j_gene: TRBJ1-1
d_gene: -
v_gene: TRBV19
abundance: -
CDR3nt: TGTGCCAGTAGACGGTCCATGACCACTGAAGCTTTCTTT
CDR3aa: CASRRSMTTEAFF

j_gene: TRBJ2-3
d_gene: -
v_gene: TRBV6-2/TRBV6-3
abundance: -
CDR3nt: TGTGCCAGCAGCTCCCTTCTTGCGGTCACAGATACGCAGTATTTT
CDR3aa: CASSSLLAVTDTQYF

j_gene: TRBJ2-3
d_gene: TRBD2
v_gene: TRBV9
abundance: -
CDR3nt: TGTGCCAGCAGCCCCATAGCGGGGGGACGCACAGATACGCAGTATTTT
CDR3aa: CASSPIAGGRTDTQYF

j_gene: TRBJ2-5
d_gene: -
v_gene: TRBV7-7
abundance: few
CDR3nt: TGTGCTAGCAGCCCCACTAGCAGCGGCGAGACCCAGTACTTC
CDR3aa: CASSPTSSGETQYF

j_gene: TRBJ1-2
d_gene: TRBD1
v_gene: TRBV7-9
abundance: -
CDR3nt: TGTGCCAGCAGCTTAAGCTATGGGACAGACGCTAACTATGGCTACACCTTC
CDR3aa: CASSLSYGTDANYGYTF

j_gene: TRBJ2-3
d_gene: -
v_gene: TRBV20-1
abundance: -
CDR3nt: TGCAGTGCTAGCCTGGAGAGGAGGAGAGATACGCAGTATTTT
CDR3aa: CSASLERRRDTQYF

j_gene: TRBJ2-5
d_gene: TRBD2
v_gene: TRBV7-9
abundance: -
CDR3nt: TGTGCCAGCAGCGCGAGCGGGGGGATTGAGACCCAGTACTTC
CDR3aa: CASSASGGIETQYF

j_gene: TRBJ2-5
d_gene: TRBD2
v_gene: TRBV7-2
abundance: medium-sized
CDR3nt: TGTGCCAGCAAACCCAAAGGACTAGCGGGGGGGCTCTGGGAGACCCAGTACTTC
CDR3aa: CASKPKGLAGGLWETQYF

j_gene: TRBJ1-2
d_gene: TRBD1
v_gene: TRBV10-3
abundance: few
CDR3nt: TGTGCCATCAGTGAGCAGGCAGGGGGTTCTAACTATGGCTACACCTTC
CDR3aa: CAISEQAGGSNYGYTF

j_gene: TRBJ2-7
d_gene: -
v_gene: TRBV5-1
abundance: -
CDR3nt: TGCGCCAGCAGCTCCCTTCCCGGGAGATACGAGCAGTACTTC
CDR3aa: CASSSLPGRYEQYF

j_gene: TRBJ1-5
d_gene: TRBD1
v_gene: TRBV6-5
abundance: -
CDR3nt: TGTGCCAGCAGTTCTAGATCCGGGACAGGGGGGATTCAGCCCCAGCATTTT
CDR3aa: CASSSRSGTGGIQPQHF

j_gene: TRBJ2-7
d_gene: -
v_gene: TRBV6-1
abundance: few
CDR3nt: TGTGCCAGCAGTGAGGCCTATATCCACGAGCAGTACTTC
CDR3aa: CASSEAYIHEQYF

j_gene: TRBJ1-2
d_gene: TRBD1
v_gene: TRBV7-9
abundance: -
CDR3nt: TGTGCCAGCAGCTTAGTAGGGGGACAGGGGGACTATGGCTACACCTTC
CDR3aa: CASSLVGGQGDYGYTF

j_gene: TRBJ1-2
d_gene: -
v_gene: TRBV7-3
abundance: -
CDR3nt: TGTGCCAGCAGCTTAACGGGGGGTGACTATGGCTACACCTTC
CDR3aa: CASSLTGGDYGYTF

j_gene: TRBJ1-5
d_gene: TRBD1
v_gene: TRBV20-1
abundance: few
CDR3nt: TGCAGTGCTAGAGACAGTTTAACAGGGGGCAATCAGCCCCAGCATTTT
CDR3aa: CSARDSLTGGNQPQHF

j_gene: TRBJ1-5
d_gene: -
v_gene: TRBV20-1
abundance: -
CDR3nt: TGCAGTGCGACATCAGGGGATCAGCCCCAGCATTTT
CDR3aa: CSATSGDQPQHF

j_gene: TRBJ2-7
d_gene: -
v_gene: TRBV5-4
abundance: -
CDR3nt: TGTGCCAGCAGCTTGAAGGGCAGGTCCCTGGGGGAGCAGTACTTC
CDR3aa: CASSLKGRSLGEQYF

j_gene: TRBJ1-1
d_gene: TRBD1
v_gene: TRBV5-3
abundance: -
CDR3nt: TGTGCCAGCAGCACATCAGGGGGGCTAGACACTGAAGCTTTCTTT
CDR3aa: CASSTSGGLDTEAFF

j_gene: TRBJ2-5
d_gene: TRBD2
v_gene: TRBV6-5
abundance: -
CDR3nt: TGTGCCAGCAGTTACGTCGGGGGGGCCCTAGAGACCCAGTACTTC
CDR3aa: CASSYVGGALETQYF

j_gene: TRBJ1-2
d_gene: -
v_gene: TRBV20-1
abundance: -
CDR3nt: TGCAGTGCTCCAGTGGGGGGCCGGGGCTATGGCTACACCTTC
CDR3aa: CSAPVGGRGYGYTF

j_gene: TRBJ2-1
d_gene: -
v_gene: TRBV11-3
abundance: -
CDR3nt: TGTGCCAGCAGCTTAGGGCTCCCCAGGGACGGTGAGCAGTTCTTC
CDR3aa: CASSLGLPRDGEQFF

j_gene: TRBJ2-7
d_gene: -
v_gene: TRBV20-1
abundance: few
CDR3nt: TGCAGTGCTAGGGGGGACCGAGATTACGAGCAGTACTTC
CDR3aa: CSARGDRDYEQYF

j_gene: TRBJ1-1
d_gene: -
v_gene: TRBV5-4
abundance: -
CDR3nt: TGTGCCAGCAGCTCCCCTGGACAGCTCATGAACACTGAAGCTTTCTTT
CDR3aa: CASSSPGQLMNTEAFF

j_gene: TRBJ1-1
d_gene: -
v_gene: TRBV20-1
abundance: -
CDR3nt: TGCAGTGCTAGGGGGATGGGATACACTGAAGCTTTCTTT
CDR3aa: CSARGMGYTEAFF

j_gene: TRBJ2-4
d_gene: TRBD1
v_gene: TRBV11-2
abundance: -
CDR3nt: TGTGCCACCAACCCCAGGGGGCCCAAAAACATTCAGTACTTC
CDR3aa: CATNPRGPKNIQYF

j_gene: TRBJ2-1
d_gene: -
v_gene: TRBV7-2
abundance: -
CDR3nt: TGTGCCAGCAGCTTAGGGGGCCTAAAGGGCAATGAGCAGTTCTTC
CDR3aa: CASSLGGLKGNEQFF

j_gene: TRBJ2-3
d_gene: -
v_gene: TRBV20-1
abundance: once
CDR3nt: TGCAGTGCTAGATATTTTGGAGGTACGCAGTATTTT
CDR3aa: CSARYFGGTQYF